This T cell receptor beta chain is drawn from a study of T cells in Graves' hyperthyroidism and ophthalmopathy. Overall study results and limits: Within blood appeared most thyroid clonotypes that had expanded above 0.001.

The definition of stable Graves' hyperthyroidism was no ophthalmopathy progression within 18 months. Newly diagnosed hyperthyroidism patients aged 18 to 65 years had disease lasting under 2 months. Each 10 ml fresh peripheral blood draw supplied the PBMCs. Comment on this clonotype: Its specificity is not known. A read error is possible here, since a much larger clone lies one base away.

Per the germline V gene, CDR1 is SGDLS and CDR2 is YYNGEE. The CDR3 sequence is 14 residues long. The CDR3 regions of TCR beta were amplified from RNA transcripts. Carried out on the TCR CDR3, a first-round RT-PCR used the HTBI primer set. Using its own MiXCR run on the multiplex PCR reads, TCRdb lists one record per CDR3 protein. This table has hundreds of thousands of distinct CDR3 sequences, 35% to 45% appearing once. The chain carries TRBV9 and TRBJ1-2; TRBD1 might be the D (6 bases). The TCR sequence derives from a man younger than 35 with Graves' hyperthyroidism. The sequenced sample was blood. The DNA of the CDR3 is TGTGCCAGCAGCGTAGAAGGAGGGGGGCTTGGCTACGCCTTC. Translating gives CASSVEGGGLGYAF.